This TCR beta chain was sequenced for a study of blood T cell repertoires in COVID-19 (dated by TCRdb to the early 2020s). Regarding the complete study: Collaborator samples came from the United States, Italy and Spain and covered acute and convalescent phases of COVID-19. The prospective study material was composed of cDNA or gDNA derived from T cells, B-cell-depleted T cells, or PBMCs. Deeply sampled blood TCRbeta repertoires from subjects exposed to, actively infected with, or recovered from COVID-19 were included in the dataset. The repertoires were released in a freely available public database meant as a resource for research on the immune response to SARS-CoV-2. Samples came from the ongoing ImmuneRACE study (first 160 participants) plus 1,254 subjects from 6 global collaborators. Sample metadata almost always included a de-identified subject ID, COVID-19 status, age in years and sex. HLA class I and class II types, where available, came from metadata supplied by the sample provider rather than from assay-based typing.

The paper's findings and limits, for the study overall: Clinical and demographic metadata were provided uncurated, with the amount varying by source and participant.

CDR1 and CDR2 are drawn from the germline V gene: MNHEY, SVGAGI. V gives up 5 bases and J gives up 5 bases, and the segment between their germline ends measures 12 bases. The CDR3 has 13 amino acids, counting the end cysteine and phenylalanine. The kept DNA is CDR3 alone, 39 bases in frame from the first base. Enrolling through a virtual design, the prospective study's participants ranged in age from roughly 18 to 89 years and lived across around 25 United States geographic areas. In the prospective study, cohorts were assigned on the basis of participant-reported clinical history obtained from a screening survey and a study questionnaire. In the prospective study, whole blood, serum and a nasopharyngeal or oropharyngeal swab were collected from each participant by mobile phlebotomists. Prospective study participants could optionally give additional blood draws and questionnaires over an approximately two-month period. Prospective study blood samples were shipped either frozen or at room temperature before DNA extraction.

TCRbeta CDR3 regions were amplified from genomic DNA by means of the immunoSEQ Assay, a bias-controlled multiplex PCR. The authors' pipeline ran thus. The number of nucleated cells in each sample was estimated by amplification of reference gene primers within the assay. To quantify the absolute abundance of each unique TCRbeta CDR3 rearrangement, sequence reads were collapsed and filtered. For each sample, productive Simpson clonality was calculated by taking the square root of Simpson's diversity index across productive rearrangements. The table comes from immuneACCESS by way of TCRdb, which keeps in-frame sequences with V and J called. Part of the clones is missing from these tables; in studies checked, under half for an unresolved V gene and the rest for unknown reasons. V, J and clone size reflect that table, while D and trimming were determined from the DNA. The sample table shows under 250,000 clones, and around 81% are seen once. The ten biggest clones cover roughly 4.3% of the sample.

This clone was recorded only once. Its binding antigen is unknown. Base qualities are not provided; no much larger clone lies one nucleotide away. The TCR originated in a man aged 25 to 40 with acute COVID-19. Specimen: PBMCs or T cells enriched from blood (not recorded which). Recombination linked TRBV6-5 to TRBJ1-2; a weak D assignment points to TRBD1 (5 bases agree). The sequenced DNA: TGTGCCAGCAGTCCAGGGCCTTGGTATGGCTACACCTTC. This gives the protein CASSPGPWYGYTF.